Following are 9 T cell receptor beta chains from one sample sequenced in a study of early T cells in non-severe SARS-CoV-2 infection. TCRdb re-analysed the 5' RACE reads in MiXCR, keeping a single row per CDR3 protein. The table records 95,000 to 100,000 distinct CDR3 sequences, approximately 11% of them present only once. What was sequenced was whole blood. These receptors all stem from an adult who was a healthcare worker with PCR-confirmed SARS-CoV-2 infection or an uninfected control (not recorded which).

This clonotype was detected only a few times. The chain uses TRBV29-1 and TRBJ2-7; TRBD1 agrees at 8 bases. This CDR3 contains 13 residues. Germline CDR1 reads SQVTM; CDR2 reads ANQGSEA. V lost 6 bases, J lost 0 bases, and 4 bases stayed unmatched. The DNA of the CDR3 is TGCAGCGTGGGACAGGACCACTCCTACGAGCAGTACTTC. This sequence encodes CSVGQDHSYEQYF.

This chain uses TRBV5-6 with TRBJ2-5; 8 positions agree with TRBD1. This CDR3 region has 14 residues. The germline V gene has CDR1 SGHDT and CDR2 YYEEEE. The ends lost 4 bases at V and 1 base at J; junction bases unmatched: 3. In nucleotides, the CDR3 is TGTGCCAGCAGCGAGGGGACAGGCCAAGAGACCCAGTACTTC. It encodes CASSEGTGQETQYF.

This clonotype was detected many times. The chain joins TRBV5-4 to TRBJ1-2, with a possible D match to TRBD1 (5 bases). Trimming took 4 bases from V and 5 from J, leaving 18 bases between them. CDR1 and CDR2 from the germline V gene are SGHNT and YYREEE (reference sequence). The CDR3 runs to 15 residues. CDR3 sequence (DNA): TGTGCCAGCAGCCAAGCGGCCAGGGACGGTTATGGCTACACCTTC. Its translation: CASSQAARDGYGYTF. The whole variable domain, filled in from reference TRBV5-4 and TRBJ1-2, reads ETGVTQSPTHLIKTRGQQVTLRCSSQSGHNTVSWYQQALGQGPQFIFQYYREEENGRGNFPPRFSGLQFPNYSSELNVNALELDDSALYLCASSQAARDGYGYTFGSGTRLTVV.

This clonotype was detected a few times. The chain joins TRBV14 to TRBJ1-2; D remains unclear. This CDR3 has 12 amino acids. Deletions cut 4 bases from V and 9 bases from J, with 12 bases between. CDR1 is SGHDN, CDR2 FVKESK, per germline. Written as DNA, the CDR3 is TGTGCCAGCAGCCCTCAAGGTAGAAGCTACACCTTC. Translated, it gives CASSPQGRSYTF.

Points on this clonotype: A single base separates this from a much larger clone, so it may be a read error. The V gene is TRBV28, the J gene TRBJ1-6, with D unclear. Germline values: CDR1 MDHEN, CDR2 SYDVKM. The CDR3 sequence is 13 residues long. The CDR3 protein is CAGRESYNSPLHF. CDR3 in DNA: TGTGCCGGCAGAGAGTCCTATAATTCACCCCTCCACTTT.

This clonotype turned up a few times. The chain has TRBV28 and TRBJ2-3; the match to TRBD1 covers 10 bases. Germline CDR1 reads MDHEN; CDR2 reads SYDVKM. There are 16 residues in the CDR3. The ends lost 5 bases at V and 1 base at J; junction bases unmatched: 6. The CDR3 spells CASSVTGGGGTDTQYF. CDR3 sequence (DNA): TGTGCCAGCAGTGTGACAGGGGGCGGAGGCACAGATACGCAGTATTTT.

V usage is TRBV7-3 and J usage is TRBJ2-5, with D perhaps matching TRBD1 or TRBD2 (5 bases each). Deletions cut 8 bases from V and 1 base from J, with 26 bases between. Per the germline V gene, CDR1 is SGHTA and CDR2 is FQGTGA. The CDR3 loop spans 18 amino acids. Written as DNA, the CDR3 is TGTGCCAGCGGGGCCAGTAGTGAGGGATCCCACCCCCAAGAGACCCAGTACTTC. This translates into CASGASSEGSHPQETQYF.

This clonotype was seen ten or more times. The chain is built from TRBV18 and TRBJ1-5; 8 nucleotides line up with TRBD1. V trimming: 2 bases; J trimming: 10 bases; junction bases outside the gene matches: 10. Germline V CDR1 and CDR2: KGHSH, LQKENI. The CDR3 totals 15 residues. The CDR3 region is CASSPTGTGLSPQHF. CDR3 DNA sequence: TGTGCCAGCTCACCAACAGGGACAGGCCTCAGTCCCCAGCATTTT.

This clonotype was picked up a small number of times. The chain carries TRBV4-1 and TRBJ1-5; D may be TRBD1 (6 bases). The germline CDR1 and CDR2 sequences are MGHRA and YSYEKL. The CDR3 is 18 residues long. V shed 3 bases and J shed 2 bases, with 20 bases lying between them. The CDR3 DNA reads as TGCGCCAGCAGCCAGGACGGGGGGCTCGCTAAGGGCAATCAGCCCCAGCATTTT. It specifies CASSQDGGLAKGNQPQHF.